This T cell receptor beta chain was recorded in a study of T cell responses to AZD1222 COVID-19 vaccine. Libraries were prepared by immunoSEQ multiplex PCR; TCRdb keeps only in-frame clonotypes and omits some of them. In the table there are 130,000 to 150,000 clones, around 88% of which are singletons. A note on this clone: Germline and junction disagree at one end, which may indicate a read error.

CDR3 length: 13 residues. Germline assignment: CDR1 SSHAT and CDR2 FNYEAQ (reference sequence). The material sequenced was peripheral blood, taken on day 0 of AZD1222 vaccination. The TCR originated in an adult in good health. The chain is built from TRBV7-7 and TRBJ2-3; D is ambiguous. CDR3 nucleotides: TGTGCTAGCAGCCCCACAAGCACAGATACGCAGTATTTT. Protein: CASSPTSTDTQYF.